The 20 T cell receptor beta chains below were found in one sample sequenced in a study of cytomegalovirus exposure and HLA in healthy donors. PCR amplification relied on 60 Vbeta primers (plus 13 Jbeta primers). TCRdb's table, derived via immunoSEQ multiplex PCR, lists solely in-frame clones and lacks some. The sample contains about 55,000 clones, approximately 71% of which appear only once. Specimen: PBMCs. All receptors come from a man aged 40-55 years in good health and CMV-seropositive.

This clone appeared a single time. The gene calls are TRBV7-9 and TRBJ2-3; 12 bases are shared with TRBD2. The CDR3 is 14 residues long. V lost 8 bases, J lost 6 bases, and 6 bases stayed unmatched. Germline V gene sequence: CDR1 SEHNR, CDR2 FQNEAQ (reference sequence). In nucleotides, the CDR3 is TGTGCCAGCCGGCTAGCGGGGGGGGACGATACGCAGTATTTT. It is translated as CASRLAGGDDTQYF.

CDR3 residues: CASSLGPQRGGSTDTQYF. The DNA of the CDR3 is TGCGCCAGCAGCTTGGGACCTCAGCGGGGGGGATCCACAGATACGCAGTATTTT. The chain carries TRBV5-1 and TRBJ2-3, with 10 bases that match TRBD2. The germline V gene encodes CDR1 SGHRS and CDR2 YFSETQ. The CDR3 is 18 amino acids. J gave up 2 bases and V 0 bases, and 9 bases lay outside the gene matches.

The V call is TRBV7-9, the J call TRBJ1-1; 9 nucleotides agree with TRBD1. The trim removed 5 bases at V and 3 bases at J, leaving 7 bases unmatched. Germline loops: CDR1 SEHNR, CDR2 FQNEAQ (reference sequence). This CDR3 has 15 amino acids. The CDR3: CASSAQGAGYTEAFF. The DNA of the CDR3 is TGTGCCAGCAGCGCACAGGGGGCAGGGTACACTGAAGCTTTCTTT.

The chain recombines TRBV2 with TRBJ2-2; no clear D gene. CDR3 length: 14 residues. Trimming left V 7 bases short and J 0 bases short, with 9 bases between. Per germline, CDR1 SNHLY and CDR2 FYNNEI. The CDR3 bases are TGTGCCAGCAATTTAAATTCGAACACCGGGGAGCTGTTTTTT. It encodes CASNLNSNTGELFF. The complete variable domain, with remaining parts taken from reference TRBV2 and TRBJ2-2, reads EPEVTQTPSHQVTQMGQEVILRCVPISNHLYFYWYRQILGQKVEFLVSFYNNEISEKSEIFDDQFSVERPDGSNFTLKIRSTKLEDSAMYFCASNLNSNTGELFFGEGSRLTVL.

The rearrangement links TRBV5-1 to TRBJ2-5; 12 nucleotides match TRBD2. Per the germline V gene, CDR1 is SGHRS and CDR2 is YFSETQ. With 1 base clipped from V and 5 bases from J, the junction kept 6 bases outside the gene matches. The CDR3 has 16 amino acids. In DNA form, the CDR3 reads TGCGCCAGCAGCTTGTCTCCTAGCGGGGGGGCGGAGACCCAGTACTTC. It encodes CASSLSPSGGAETQYF.

The chain couples TRBV19 to TRBJ2-5, with TRBD1 matching over 7 bases. CDR1 and CDR2 (germline): LNHDA, SQIVND (reference sequence). CDR3 length: 14 residues. V was clipped by 5 bases and J by 4 bases; unmatched bases: 7. CDR3 residues: CASSPRQGLETQYF. CDR3 in DNA: TGTGCCAGTAGTCCGCGACAGGGTCTAGAGACCCAGTACTTC.

V and J are TRBV6-5 and TRBJ2-1; D is unclear. The CDR3 is made up of 15 amino acids. With 0 bases removed from V and 5 bases from J, the gap between germline ends came to 11 bases. Germline V gene sequence: CDR1 MNHEY, CDR2 SVGAGI. In nucleotides, the CDR3 is TGTGCCAGCAGTTACTCGTTCGCCCTAAACAATGAGCAGTTCTTC. It codes for CASSYSFALNNEQFF.

This clone has a handful of counts. Other DNA sequences of this sample code for an identical CDR3. The V and J genes are TRBV6-5 and TRBJ1-2, with 10 bases matching TRBD1. This CDR3 spans 16 amino acids. Germline assignment: CDR1 MNHEY and CDR2 SVGAGI. Unmatched junction bases numbered 5, after V lost 0 bases and J lost 4 bases. The CDR3 region is CASSYSRTGGGYGYTF. The CDR3 region has the DNA TGTGCCAGCAGTTACTCGAGGACAGGGGGGGGCTATGGCTACACCTTC.

The V gene is TRBV6-5, the J gene TRBJ1-2; no clear D. The V gene lost 5 bases and the J gene lost 6 bases, with 10 bases spanning the gap. Germline V gives CDR1 MNHEY, CDR2 SVGAGI. The CDR3 runs 12 residues. CDR3 nucleotides: TGTGCCAGCAGTGAAGTAACAGATGGCTACACCTTC. It encodes CASSEVTDGYTF.

The gene calls are TRBV5-1 and TRBJ2-5, with D tentatively TRBD2 (6 bases). Trimming took 4 bases from V and 5 from J, leaving 15 bases between them. The CDR3 length is 14 residues. The germline V gene encodes CDR1 SGHRS and CDR2 YFSETQ. The CDR3: CASSETSTRETQYF. The CDR3 coding sequence is TGCGCCAGCAGCGAGACTAGTACCAGGGAGACCCAGTACTTC.

This chain joins TRBV7-2 and TRBJ1-1; D is perhaps TRBD1 (5 bases). The CDR3 consists of 14 residues. Germline-derived CDR1 and CDR2 are SGHTA and FQGNSA. The V gene lost 3 bases and the J gene lost 5 bases, with 13 bases spanning the gap. The CDR3 spells CASSLIGARTEAFF. The CDR3 bases are TGTGCCAGCAGCTTGATTGGGGCGCGGACTGAAGCTTTCTTT. The full variable domain, in which reference TRBV7-2 and TRBJ1-1 provide the parts outside the CDR3, is GAGVSQSPSNKVTEKGKDVELRCDPISGHTALYWYRQSLGQGLEFLIYFQGNSAPDKSGLPSDRFSAERTGGSVSTLTIQRTQQEDSAVYLCASSLIGARTEAFFGQGTRLTVV.

The chain employs TRBV5-1 and TRBJ2-6; 9 bases match TRBD1. The CDR3 loop spans 18 amino acids. Germline trimming cut 4 bases from V and 0 bases from J; bases unmatched to any gene: 8. CDR1 SGHRS and CDR2 YFSETQ come from the germline V gene. CDR3 DNA: TGCGCCAGCAGCCGGGGACAGGGTGACCTCTCTGGGGCCAACGTCCTGACTTTC. Encoded protein: CASSRGQGDLSGANVLTF. Full variable domain (remainder filled in from reference TRBV5-1 and TRBJ2-6): KAGVTQTPRYLIKTRGQQVTLSCSPISGHRSVSWYQQTPGQGLQFLFEYFSETQRNKGNFPGRFSGRQFSNSRSEMNVSTLELGDSALYLCASSRGQGDLSGANVLTFGAGSRLTVL.

This clone turned up a few times. This chain uses TRBV5-1 with TRBJ2-7; perhaps TRBD2 as D (6 bases). Germline V CDR1 and CDR2: SGHRS, YFSETQ. This CDR3 comprises 14 residues. The germline V and J ends were trimmed by 4 bases and 3 bases, with 14 bases remaining between them. For the CDR3, the DNA is TGCGCCAGCAGCATCTCCGGGGGTGGCTACGAGCAGTACTTC. This encodes CASSISGGGYEQYF.

The chain joins TRBV5-5 to TRBJ1-1; D may be TRBD1 (6 bases). Germline lookup yields CDR1 SGHKS and CDR2 YYEKEE (reference sequence). With 1 base removed from V and 4 bases from J, the gap between germline ends came to 14 bases. The CDR3 sequence is 15 residues long. DNA of the CDR3: TGTGCCAGCAGCTTGATGGGGGGGCGAGGCACTGAAGCTTTCTTT. Encoded protein: CASSLMGGRGTEAFF.

The CDR3: CASSLAAGGRDTQYF. The CDR3 DNA sequence: TGCGCCAGCAGCTTGGCGGCGGGGGGGCGTGATACGCAGTATTTT. V usage is TRBV5-1 and J usage is TRBJ2-3; 9 nucleotides agree with TRBD2. The length of the CDR3 is 15 residues. Germline assignment: CDR1 SGHRS and CDR2 YFSETQ. Trimming cost V 0 bases and J 6 bases; bases outside gene matches: 5.

The rearrangement uses TRBV11-1 and TRBJ1-2; D is undetermined. V shed 5 bases and J shed 6 bases, with 16 bases lying between them. CDR1 SGHAT and CDR2 FQDESV come from the germline V gene (reference sequence). The CDR3 spans 14 residues. The DNA for the CDR3 is TGTGCCAGCAGCCCCGGATCTGGGCTCGATGGCTACACCTTC. It specifies CASSPGSGLDGYTF. The whole variable domain, remainder taken from reference TRBV11-1 and TRBJ1-2, is EAEVAQSPRYKITEKSQAVAFWCDPISGHATLYWYRQILGQGPELLVQFQDESVVDDSQLPKDRFSAERLKGVDSTLKIQPAELGDSAMYLCASSPGSGLDGYTFGSGTRLTVV.

This chain connects TRBV4-3 to TRBJ1-6; D not certain. CDR3 length equals 14 residues. V was cut by 4 bases and J by 10 bases, with 14 bases left in between. Per germline, CDR1 LGHNA and CDR2 YSLEER. CDR3 protein: CASSLSGGNSPLHF. For the CDR3, the DNA is TGCGCCAGCAGCCTATCCGGAGGGAACTCACCCCTCCACTTT.

The V gene is TRBV4-1, the J gene TRBJ2-7; 8 nucleotides line up with TRBD1. There are 15 residues in the CDR3. The germline V gene encodes CDR1 MGHRA and CDR2 YSYEKL. The V segment lost 4 bases and the J segment 0 bases; nucleotides outside the gene matches: 5. In DNA form, the CDR3 reads TGCGCCAGCAGCCTGCGGCAGGGGGCCTCCTACGAGCAGTACTTC. Its protein is CASSLRQGASYEQYF.

The rearrangement uses TRBV29-1 and TRBJ1-3, with TRBD1 matching 8 bases. The CDR3 totals 17 residues. Unmatched junction bases numbered 7, after V lost 0 bases and J lost 0 bases. The germline CDR1 and CDR2 sequences are SQVTM and ANQGSEA. The CDR3 here is CSVEDGDRPYSGNTIYF. In DNA, the CDR3 is TGCAGCGTTGAAGATGGGGACAGGCCTTACTCTGGAAACACCATATATTTT.

The rearrangement links TRBV30 to TRBJ1-1, with TRBD1 as a possible D gene (6 bases). This CDR3 is 13 amino acids long. V was trimmed by 1 base and J by 5 bases, leaving 11 bases between them. Germline loops: CDR1 GTSNPN, CDR2 SVGIG (reference sequence). DNA for the CDR3: TGTGCCTGGAGTGGGGGGCTGGGAACTGAAGCTTTCTTT. It specifies CAWSGGLGTEAFF.